The next 4 T cell receptor beta chains were all read from a single sample in a study of cytomegalovirus exposure and HLA in healthy donors. Primers: 60 Vbeta forward and 13 Jbeta reverse. Clones were sequenced by immunoSEQ multiplex PCR, and TCRdb holds only the in-frame ones, with some missing. The table includes some 170,000 clones, 79% detected once. Source material: PBMCs. Source of these receptors: a man between 40 and 49 years old in good health and CMV-seronegative.

The chain has TRBV28 and TRBJ1-2, with D hard to call. Germline lookup yields CDR1 MDHEN and CDR2 SYDVKM. V dropped 2 bases and J dropped 8 bases, with 18 bases sitting between them. The length of the CDR3 is 15 residues. Here the CDR3 reads CASSLRLGGPAGYTF. CDR3 in DNA: TGTGCCAGCAGTTTAAGGCTTGGCGGGCCGGCGGGCTACACCTTC.

This clone has more than one count but fewer than ten. Germline is not matched at one junction end, which may reflect a read error. This chain connects TRBV7-9 to TRBJ1-2, with D possibly matching TRBD1 (5 bases). The CDR3 is 12 residues long. Germline V CDR1 and CDR2: SEHNR, FQNEAQ (reference sequence). The CDR3 is CSSSSRGYGYTF. The CDR3 nucleotides are TGTTCCAGCAGCTCAAGGGGCTATGGCTACACCTTC. The full variable domain, completed using reference TRBV7-9 and TRBJ1-2, is DTGVSQNPRHKITKRGQNVTFRCDPISEHNRLYWYRQTLGQGPEFLTYFQNEAQLEKSRLLSDRFSAERPKGSFSTLEIQRTEQGDSAMYLCSSSSRGYGYTFGSGTRLTVV.

J is TRBJ2-3 and V is TRBV5-1, with 10 bases fitting TRBD1. Losses at the gene ends were 1 base for V and 4 bases for J; bases not matched to a gene: 6. The CDR3 contains 16 residues. Germline CDR1 is SGHRS and CDR2 is YFSETQ. CDR3 nucleotides: TGCGCCAGCAGCTTGAGGGCCGGACAGGGGGCAGATACGCAGTATTTT. Its protein is CASSLRAGQGADTQYF.

The chain joins TRBV5-6 to TRBJ1-1, with D perhaps TRBD1 (5 bases). This CDR3 region has 14 residues. Germline CDR1 and CDR2: SGHDT and YYEEEE. The V gene lost 5 bases and the J gene lost 7 bases, with 18 bases spanning the gap. Written as DNA, the CDR3 is TGTGCCAGCAGTGGTCGGAGGGGAGAAATTGAAGCTTTCTTT. Encoded protein: CASSGRRGEIEAFF.